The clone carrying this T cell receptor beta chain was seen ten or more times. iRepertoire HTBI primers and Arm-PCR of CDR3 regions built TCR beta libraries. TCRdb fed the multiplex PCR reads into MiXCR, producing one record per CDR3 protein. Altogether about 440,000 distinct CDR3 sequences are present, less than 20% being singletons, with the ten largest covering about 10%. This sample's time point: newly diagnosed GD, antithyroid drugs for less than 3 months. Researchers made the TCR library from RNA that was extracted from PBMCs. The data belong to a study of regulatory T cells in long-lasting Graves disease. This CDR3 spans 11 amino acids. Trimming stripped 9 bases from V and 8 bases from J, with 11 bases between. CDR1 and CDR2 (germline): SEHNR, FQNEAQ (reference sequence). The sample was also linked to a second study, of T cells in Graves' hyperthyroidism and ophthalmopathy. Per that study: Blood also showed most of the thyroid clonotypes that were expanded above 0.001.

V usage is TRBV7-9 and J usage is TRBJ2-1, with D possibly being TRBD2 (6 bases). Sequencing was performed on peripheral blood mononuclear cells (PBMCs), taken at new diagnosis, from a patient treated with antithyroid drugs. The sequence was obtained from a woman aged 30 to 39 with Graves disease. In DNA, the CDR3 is TGTGCCAGTTCTAGCGCCGATGAGCAGTTCTTC. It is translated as CASSSADEQFF.